A single sample is the source of the 21 T cell receptor beta chains below, sequenced in a study of T-cell memory formation after mild COVID-19. TCRdb itself ran the 5' RACE reads through MiXCR, one entry per CDR3 protein. The repertoire includes 180,000 or so distinct CDR3 sequences, around 15% of them detected once, and approximately 2.2% sits in the top ten. Sequencing was carried out using PBMCs or a T cell subset sorted from them (not recorded which). These receptors all stem from an adult woman who had mild COVID-19 (a few samples of this study predate the infection). Cell type and time point are not known.

This chain joins TRBV28 and TRBJ2-1, with 12 nucleotides matching TRBD2. Looked up from germline, CDR1 is MDHEN and CDR2 is SYDVKM. The J segment lost 4 bases and the V segment lost 6 bases, leaving 7 bases of the junction unmatched. CDR3 length: 16 amino acids. DNA of the CDR3: TGTGCCAGCAGCCCGGCCGGGACTAGCGGGTACAATGAGCAGTTCTTC. Amino acids: CASSPAGTSGYNEQFF. Supplemented by reference TRBV28 and TRBJ2-1, the full variable domain reads DVKVTQSSRYLVKRTGEKVFLECVQDMDHENMFWYRQDPGLGLRLIYFSYDVKMKEKGDIPEGYSVSREKKERFSLILESASTNQTSMYLCASSPAGTSGYNEQFFGPGTRLTVL.

The chain has TRBV20-1 and TRBJ1-2, with a tentative D call TRBD1 (6 bases). CDR3 size: 12 residues. Trimming stripped 3 bases from V and 6 bases from J, with 11 bases between. Germline V gene data show CDR1 as DFQATT and CDR2 as SNEGSKA (reference sequence). This CDR3 reads CSASEGDHGYTF. DNA of the CDR3: TGCAGTGCTAGTGAGGGGGACCATGGCTACACCTTC.

This sequence joins TRBV24-1 and TRBJ2-2, with unresolved D. This CDR3 comprises 13 residues. Deletions cut 9 bases from V and 5 bases from J, with 12 bases between. Germline CDR1 is KGHDR and CDR2 is SFDVKD. The DNA for the CDR3 is TGTGCCACCGAACGTTTCGAAACCGGGGAGCTGTTTTTT. Its translation is CATERFETGELFF.

The V and J genes are TRBV4-2 and TRBJ1-5; TRBD1 aligns across 7 bases. CDR1 and CDR2 from the germline V gene are LGHNA and YNFKEQ. Unmatched junction bases numbered 10, after V lost 1 base and J lost 4 bases. The CDR3 runs to 17 residues. CDR3 nucleotide sequence: TGTGCCAGCAGCCAAGTCAGCCGAGGGGGCGGAAATCAGCCCCAGCATTTT. It encodes CASSQVSRGGGNQPQHF.

The CDR3 DNA sequence: TGTGCCAGCAGCTTAGCAGCCCTTACAACTAATGAAAAACTGTTTTTT. Translated: CASSLAALTTNEKLFF. V and J are TRBV7-6 and TRBJ1-4, with unresolved D. The CDR3 has 16 residues. Trimming took off 0 bases at V and 0 bases at J, with 8 bases between the two ends. Germline V gene lookup returns CDR1 SGHVS and CDR2 FNYEAQ.

The chain uses TRBV5-1 and TRBJ2-1; 12 nucleotides line up with TRBD2. Germline assignment: CDR1 SGHRS and CDR2 YFSETQ. With 5 bases clipped from V and 7 bases from J, the junction kept 1 base outside the gene matches. The CDR3 is 13 residues long. The CDR3 coding sequence is TGCGCCAGCAGAACTAGCGGGAGGAATGAGCAGTTCTTC. It yields the protein CASRTSGRNEQFF.

This clonotype turned up a few times. The chain joins TRBV20-1 to TRBJ1-5; 7 nucleotides agree with TRBD1. This CDR3 contains 14 residues. The V gene end was trimmed by 3 bases and the J gene end by 1 base; junction bases not matched to a gene: 3. Germline CDR1 DFQATT, CDR2 SNEGSKA (reference sequence). The CDR3 region has the DNA TGCAGTGCTAGGAGGGGGCGAAGCAATCAGCCCCAGCATTTT. The encoded protein is CSARRGRSNQPQHF.

This clonotype was seen just once. The rearrangement joins TRBV6-4 to TRBJ2-1, with 11 bases that match TRBD2. After removal of 0 bases from V and 6 bases from J, the junction contained 4 bases not matched to a gene. Germline CDR1 and CDR2: MRHNA and SNTAGT. The CDR3 contains 16 residues. The CDR3 DNA is TGTGCCAGCAGTGACTCAGGTAGCGGGAGGGTCAATGAGCAGTTCTTC. This sequence encodes CASSDSGSGRVNEQFF.

This clonotype has at least ten counts. J is TRBJ2-1 and V is TRBV5-5; possibly TRBD2 for D (6 bases). Trimming took off 5 bases at V and 7 bases at J, with 13 bases between the two ends. CDR1 SGHKS and CDR2 YYEKEE come from the germline V gene (reference sequence). The CDR3 extends over 13 amino acids. The CDR3: CASRGVGGNEQFF. CDR3 DNA: TGTGCCAGCAGGGGAGTCGGGGGTAATGAGCAGTTCTTC. Full variable domain (missing parts from reference TRBV5-5 and TRBJ2-1): DAGVTQSPTHLIKTRGQQVTLRCSPISGHKSVSWYQQVLGQGPQFIFQYYEKEERGRGNFPDRFSARQFPNYSSELNVNALLLGDSALYLCASRGVGGNEQFFGPGTRLTVL.

This clonotype turned up a few times. The chain links TRBV7-2 to TRBJ2-2; the D gene is possibly TRBD1 (5 bases). Germline assignment: CDR1 SGHTA and CDR2 FQGNSA. CDR3 length: 13 amino acids. V was clipped by 4 bases and J by 9 bases, with 12 bases between them. CDR3 nucleotides: TGTGCCAGCAGCTCCCGACAGACCCGGGAGCTGTTTTTT. Translated, it gives CASSSRQTRELFF.

This clonotype was counted only a few times. The chain links TRBV7-9 to TRBJ2-1; 13 positions agree with TRBD2. The J segment lost 6 bases and the V segment lost 6 bases, leaving 5 bases of the junction unmatched. The CDR3 loop spans 15 amino acids. CDR1 SEHNR and CDR2 FQNEAQ come from the germline V gene (reference sequence). The CDR3 nucleotides read TGTGCCAGCAGAGATACTAGCGGGAGGGCCAATGAGCAGTTCTTC. This translates into CASRDTSGRANEQFF.

This clonotype was seen more than once but under ten times. The rearrangement links TRBV7-9 to TRBJ2-7, with D hard to call. Trimming removed 6 bases at V and 0 bases at J, with 9 bases between. Looked up from germline, CDR1 is SEHNR and CDR2 is FQNEAQ (reference sequence). CDR3 length: 13 residues. In DNA form, the CDR3 reads TGTGCCAGCAGACGCGCCCCCTCCTACGAGCAGTACTTC. As protein: CASRRAPSYEQYF. Variable domain in full (rest from reference TRBV7-9 and TRBJ2-7): DTGVSQNPRHKITKRGQNVTFRCDPISEHNRLYWYRQTLGQGPEFLTYFQNEAQLEKSRLLSDRFSAERPKGSFSTLEIQRTEQGDSAMYLCASRRAPSYEQYFGPGTRLTVT.

The CDR3 nucleotides are TGCAGTGCTAGCGGGACAGGGACCTACGAGCAGTACTTC. This translates into CSASGTGTYEQYF. The chain has TRBV20-1 and TRBJ2-7; the match to TRBD1 covers 9 bases. CDR1 and CDR2 (germline): DFQATT, SNEGSKA (reference sequence). The length of the CDR3 is 13 residues. V gave up 3 bases and J gave up 2 bases; unmatched junction bases: 2.

This chain joins TRBV13 and TRBJ1-1, with unresolved D. The germline V gene encodes CDR1 PRHDT and CDR2 FYEKMQ (reference sequence). The germline V and J ends were trimmed by 3 bases and 0 bases, with 8 bases remaining between them. The CDR3 contains 14 residues. The CDR3 bases are TGTGCCAGCAGCTTTCCATATATGAACACTGAAGCTTTCTTT. Amino acid sequence: CASSFPYMNTEAFF.

J is TRBJ2-1 and V is TRBV14, with 8 bases fitting TRBD2. Trimming cost V 2 bases and J 8 bases; bases outside gene matches: 14. The CDR3 has 17 amino acids. CDR1 is SGHDN, CDR2 FVKESK, per germline. Written as DNA, the CDR3 is TGTGCCAGCAGCCAACCCTGGACTAGCCGGATTTCCCATGAGCAGTTCTTC. Residues: CASSQPWTSRISHEQFF.

The chain recombines TRBV7-2 with TRBJ2-7; 9 bases map to TRBD1. CDR3 length equals 16 residues. V was pared by 7 bases and J by 3 bases, with 13 bases of the junction left unmatched. Per germline, CDR1 SGHTA and CDR2 FQGNSA. CDR3 DNA sequence: TGTGCCAGCACCCGTCGCTCCGGGACAGGGTACTACGAGCAGTACTTC. Protein: CASTRRSGTGYYEQYF.

This clonotype was counted ten times or more. The chain couples TRBV27 to TRBJ2-7, with 8 positions matching TRBD1. V was clipped by 4 bases and J by 5 bases; unmatched bases: 4. The CDR3 loop spans 13 amino acids. The germline V gene has CDR1 MNHEY and CDR2 SMNVEV (reference sequence). The CDR3 here is CASSSAGGHEQYF. CDR3 coding DNA: TGTGCCAGCAGTTCGGCAGGGGGCCACGAGCAGTACTTC.

This clonotype was seen many times. V gene TRBV5-1 combines with J gene TRBJ2-1, with 10 bases aligning to TRBD2. Per germline, CDR1 SGHRS and CDR2 YFSETQ. The CDR3 has 14 residues. Trimming removed 0 bases from V and 9 bases from J; junction bases left unmatched: 3. The CDR3 here is CASSLVSSGSEQFF. The DNA of the CDR3 is TGCGCCAGCAGCTTGGTGTCTAGCGGGAGTGAGCAGTTCTTC.

This chain joins TRBV5-6 and TRBJ2-3, with D perhaps TRBD2 (7 bases). V was trimmed by 3 bases and J by 9 bases, leaving 17 bases between them. Germline V gene data show CDR1 as SGHDT and CDR2 as YYEEEE. The CDR3 loop spans 14 amino acids. CDR3: CASSSRGAGETQYF. The DNA of the CDR3 is TGTGCCAGCAGCTCCCGGGGGGCGGGGGAAACGCAGTATTTT.

The chain recombines TRBV5-1 with TRBJ2-5; 9 bases map to TRBD2. V gave up 0 bases and J gave up 5 bases; unmatched junction bases: 8. Germline V gives CDR1 SGHRS, CDR2 YFSETQ. This CDR3 contains 16 residues. CDR3 loop: CASSLGSGGPRETQYF. Here the CDR3 DNA reads TGCGCCAGCAGCTTGGGTAGCGGGGGACCAAGGGAGACCCAGTACTTC.

This clonotype was picked up a small number of times. The chain has TRBV12-3 or TRBV12-4 and TRBJ2-1; tentatively, D is TRBD2 (5 bases). The ends were cut back, 0 bases at V and 3 bases at J, with 6 bases in the middle. The CDR3 is 14 amino acids. CDR3 bases: TGTGCCAGCAGTTTAGCACGGGACTACAATGAGCAGTTCTTC. This codes for CASSLARDYNEQFF.